This TCR beta chain stems from a study of blood T cell repertoires in COVID-19. On the study more broadly: Donors in the United States, Italy and Spain gave samples during acute or convalescent COVID-19. Nucleic acid was either cDNA or gDNA, and it came from T cells, B-cell-depleted T cells, or PBMCs.

Trimming took 4 bases from V and 14 from J, leaving 19 bases between them. The CDR3 is 13 residues long. Germline CDR1 reads SEHNR; CDR2 reads FQNEAQ (reference sequence). In the source study's methods: Reference gene primer amplification in the assay estimated nucleated cell counts. Assay: immunoSEQ multiplex PCR; the TCRdb copy retains only in-frame clones and omits some. The DNA gave D and trimming, while V, J and clone size come from that table. The sample includes about 530,000 clones, roughly 89% of them seen just once. The sequence derives from a woman between 50 and 59 years old with COVID-19, enrolled during active disease. Sequenced sample: peripheral blood. V gene TRBV7-9 combines with J gene TRBJ2-3, with a weak D call TRBD1 (5 bases). CDR3 loop: CASSYNIGVYLYF. The CDR3 coding sequence is TGTGCCAGCAGCTATAACATAGGGGTTTATCTGTATTTT. The full variable domain, in which reference TRBV7-9 and TRBJ2-3 provide the parts outside the CDR3, is DTGVSQNPRHKITKRGQNVTFRCDPISEHNRLYWYRQTLGQGPEFLTYFQNEAQLEKSRLLSDRFSAERPKGSFSTLEIQRTEQGDSAMYLCASSYNIGVYLYFGPGTRLTVL.